This T cell receptor beta chain came from a study of radiation and T cells in renal cell carcinoma. Study-wide findings and caveats: From baseline, blood top tumor clonotypes peaked at 2 weeks post-radiation. Pretreatment tumor biopsies were lacking, so baseline clonotypes are unknown.

Details on this clone: Its antigen is not known.

Assay: immunoSEQ multiplex PCR; the TCRdb copy retains only in-frame clones and omits some. The table has 140,000 to 150,000 clones, about 88% seen once. Stated time point: blood 4 weeks post-SBRT, at nephrectomy. As to treatment: 15 Gy SBRT to primary tumor, nephrectomy 4 weeks later. Nephrectomy followed 15 Gy stereotactic body radiation by 4 weeks. After SBRT, blood was collected at 2 and 4 weeks, plus baseline. The CDR3 loop spans 15 amino acids. CDR1 is SGHNT, CDR2 YYREEE, per germline (reference sequence). V dropped 2 bases and J dropped 2; count of bases not matched to a gene: 4. Sequenced here: blood, sampled from a patient whose treatment included radiotherapy and nephrectomy. The chain carries TRBV5-4 and TRBJ2-5; TRBD2 aligns across 9 bases. This clonotype was sampled from a woman aged 45 to 65 with renal cell carcinoma. CDR3 sequence (DNA): TGTGCCAGCAGCTTAGCGGGGGGCCGACAAGAGACCCAGTACTTC. Translating it yields CASSLAGGRQETQYF.